This TCR beta chain was captured in a study of blood T cells in healthy people across ages. The use of a sample-barcoded 5' primer and a J-beta primer mix characterized a second PCR of roughly 6 to 11 cycles. One entry per CDR3 protein results from TCRdb running MiXCR on the 5' RACE reads. This sample carries 1.8 million or so distinct CDR3 sequences, about 39% of them seen once, and the ten largest clones take 23%. There are a few counts of this clonotype. Germline CDR1 and CDR2: LNHNV and YYDKDF (reference sequence). The CDR3 extends over 16 amino acids. V lost 0 bases to trimming and J lost 0 bases, with 12 bases between them.

The clonotype comes from a human donor in good health. The sequenced material came from blood. The chain couples TRBV15 to TRBJ2-7, with D maybe TRBD1 (5 bases). The CDR3 DNA reads as TGTGCCACCAGCAGAGACACAGGTTACAGCTCCTACGAGCAGTACTTC. Protein sequence: CATSRDTGYSSYEQYF.